Sequencing of this T cell receptor (beta chain) was carried out in a study of response to subunit inactivated influenza vaccine. Germline V gene data show CDR1 as MNHEY and CDR2 as SVGEGT. This CDR3 has 13 residues. Trimming shortened V by 7 bases and J by 8 bases, and 17 bases separated the two germline ends. TCRdb ran MiXCR on the RT-PCR reads and lists one entry per CDR3 protein. The sample carries 590,000 or so distinct CDR3 sequences, around 15% recorded once. Only a few counts were recorded for this clonotype. Its antigen is unidentified. Study-wide results and caveats: Authors proposed each seasonal influenza vaccination draws in few new T cells.

V gene TRBV6-2 or TRBV6-3 combines with J gene TRBJ1-1; D is possibly TRBD1 (6 bases). The receptor was isolated from a man between 45 and 60 years old who received an inactivated influenza vaccine. This sample comprised PBMCs from blood, obtained around 14 days before vaccination. The CDR3 nucleotides are TGTGCCAGCATAGGGGGGAACCGCCGAGAAGCTTTCTTT. This encodes CASIGGNRREAFF.